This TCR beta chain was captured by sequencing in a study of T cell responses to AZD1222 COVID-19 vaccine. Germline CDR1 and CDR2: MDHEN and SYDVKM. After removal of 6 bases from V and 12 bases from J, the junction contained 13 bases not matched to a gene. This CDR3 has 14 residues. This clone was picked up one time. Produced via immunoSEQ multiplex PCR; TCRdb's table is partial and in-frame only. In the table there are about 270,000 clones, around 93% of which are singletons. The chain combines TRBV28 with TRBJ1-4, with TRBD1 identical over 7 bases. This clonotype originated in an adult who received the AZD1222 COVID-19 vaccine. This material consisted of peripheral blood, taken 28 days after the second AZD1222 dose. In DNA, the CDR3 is TGTGCCAGCAGCCGGGACAGCCCCATCGGGGAACTGTTTTTT. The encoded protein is CASSRDSPIGELFF.